Below are 20 T cell receptor beta chains sequenced from a single sample in a study of blood T cell repertoires in COVID-19. Sequenced by immunoSEQ multiplex PCR; TCRdb stores in-frame clones only, minus some. Of some 180,000 clones listed, roughly 87% are singletons. Sequenced material: peripheral blood. These receptors came from a man aged 55 to 69 with active or convalescent COVID-19.

The rearrangement links TRBV21-1 to TRBJ1-2; the table's D call, TRBD1, has no DNA check behind it. TRBV21-1 is a listed pseudogene. The CDR3 is 16 amino acids. Here the CDR3 reads CASSKVQGQNEYGYTF. The CDR3 coding sequence is TGTGCCAGCAGCAAAGTACAGGGACAGAATGAATATGGCTACACCTTC.

The chain recombines TRBV2 with TRBJ1-1, with D possibly matching TRBD1 (5 bases). Germline-derived CDR1 and CDR2 are SNHLY and FYNNEI. The CDR3 spans 13 residues. V was trimmed by 11 bases and J by 1 base, leaving 14 bases between them. The CDR3 nucleotides are TGTGCCTCCGGGGGTCAGCCGAACACTGAAGCTTTCTTT. It yields the protein CASGGQPNTEAFF.

DNA for the CDR3: TGCGCCAGCAGTCAGAACACCGGGGAGCTGTTTTTT. It specifies CASSQNTGELFF. The chain links TRBV5-1 to TRBJ2-2; D remains unclear. CDR1 SGHRS and CDR2 YFSETQ come from the germline V gene. CDR3 size: 12 residues. Trimming took off 5 bases at V and 1 base at J, with 3 bases between the two ends.

This clone came up a few times. The V and J genes are TRBV11-1 and TRBJ1-1; D ambiguous. The CDR3 has 14 amino acids. V shed 1 base and J shed 5 bases, with 11 bases lying between them. In germline, CDR1 is SGHAT, CDR2 FQDESV (reference sequence). CDR3 residues: CASSLELGLTEAFF. CDR3 DNA sequence: TGTGCCAGCAGCTTAGAACTCGGGTTGACTGAAGCTTTCTTT.

The J gene is TRBJ1-6, the V gene TRBV19; D call uncertain. Trimming left V 8 bases short and J 8 bases short, with 16 bases between. CDR1 and CDR2 from the germline V gene are LNHDA and SQIVND (reference sequence). The CDR3 runs to 14 residues. CDR3 bases: TGTGCCAGTGGTACCGAGGCGGGTTATTCACCCCTCCACTTT. Protein sequence: CASGTEAGYSPLHF.

This chain links TRBV5-6 with TRBJ1-2; possible D gene TRBD1, 5 bases. CDR1 and CDR2 from the germline V gene are SGHDT and YYEEEE. V was clipped by 0 bases and J by 4 bases, with 13 bases between them. CDR3 length: 15 amino acids. CDR3 nucleotide sequence: TGTGCCAGCAGCTTGGGACAGTTACTTGGCTATGGCTACACCTTC. The encoded protein is CASSLGQLLGYGYTF.

The chain uses TRBV7-9 and TRBJ1-1; D remains unclear. Looked up from germline, CDR1 is SEHNR and CDR2 is FQNEAQ (reference sequence). The CDR3 extends over 12 amino acids. V was trimmed by 6 bases and J by 2 bases, leaving 7 bases between them. The CDR3 sequence: CASSVRNTEAFF. CDR3 bases: TGTGCCAGCAGTGTTAGAAACACTGAAGCTTTCTTT.

The chain carries TRBV6-6 and TRBJ1-5, with 8 nucleotides matching TRBD1. CDR1 is MNHNY and CDR2 is SVGAGI in the germline V gene (reference sequence). V shed 8 bases, J shed 1 base, and the junction held 10 bases outside the gene matches. The CDR3 is made up of 16 amino acids. CDR3 loop: CASLGGQVWSNQPQHF. The CDR3 DNA reads as TGTGCCAGCTTGGGGGGACAGGTTTGGAGCAATCAGCCCCAGCATTTT.

The chain recombines TRBV9 with TRBJ2-2, with 7 bases matching TRBD1. Germline V gene data show CDR1 as SGDLS and CDR2 as YYNGEE. The CDR3 has 14 residues. V lost 2 bases and J lost 11; bases outside the gene matches: 9. The CDR3 region is CASSVSPKGAELFF. The CDR3 DNA is TGTGCCAGCAGCGTGTCCCCGAAGGGGGCTGAGCTGTTTTTT.

This chain joins TRBV10-3 and TRBJ1-3; D possibly corresponds to TRBD1 (6 bases). CDR3 size: 16 residues. Trimming left V 2 bases short and J 0 bases short, with 11 bases between. Per germline, CDR1 ENHRY and CDR2 SYGVKD. The CDR3 coding sequence is TGTGCCATCAGTGAGCCAGGGGTTAACTCTGGAAACACCATATATTTT. This encodes CAISEPGVNSGNTIYF.

The genes are TRBV19 and TRBJ2-7; D is undetermined. Germline loops: CDR1 LNHDA, CDR2 SQIVND (reference sequence). The CDR3 has 13 amino acids. V shed 4 bases and J shed 1 base, with 8 bases lying between them. CDR3 sequence (DNA): TGTGCCAGTAGTACCCAGGCTTCCTACGAGCAGTACTTC. Translated: CASSTQASYEQYF.

CDR3 nucleotides: TGTGCCAGCAGTAATCGGCCATCGGGTCAGCCCCAGCATTTT. Translation: CASSNRPSGQPQHF. The V gene is TRBV28, the J gene TRBJ1-5; D is ambiguous. Germline loops: CDR1 MDHEN, CDR2 SYDVKM. The V end lost 5 bases, the J end lost 6 bases, and 14 bases lay between the germline ends. The CDR3 spans 14 residues.

J is TRBJ2-5 and V is TRBV6-6; possible D gene TRBD1, 6 bases. With 2 bases removed from V and 5 bases from J, the gap between germline ends came to 15 bases. Germline CDR1 and CDR2: MNHNY and SVGAGI (reference sequence). The CDR3 sequence is 15 residues long. CDR3 sequence: CASSYPSTGMETQYF. CDR3 DNA sequence: TGTGCCAGCAGTTACCCCTCTACAGGGATGGAGACCCAGTACTTC.

This chain connects TRBV18 to TRBJ1-6; no clear D. Deletions cut 1 base from V and 7 bases from J, with 11 bases between. Germline-derived CDR1 and CDR2 are KGHSH and LQKENI. The CDR3 contains 15 residues. As DNA, the CDR3 is TGTGCCAGCTCACCACAGGGTCCGGGGAATTCACCCCTCCACTTT. It codes for CASSPQGPGNSPLHF.

The chain carries TRBV11-2 and TRBJ1-4; 9 bases are shared with TRBD1. Germline assignment: CDR1 SGHAT and CDR2 FQNNGV. Trimming removed 5 bases from V and 2 bases from J; junction bases left unmatched: 3. This CDR3 has 15 residues. The CDR3 DNA follows: TGTGCCAGCAGCCACGGGACAGGGACTAATGAAAAACTGTTTTTT. Its protein is CASSHGTGTNEKLFF.

The chain uses TRBV27 and TRBJ2-1; 7 bases are a match to TRBD2. The CDR3 has 12 residues. CDR1 is MNHEY and CDR2 is SMNVEV in the germline V gene (reference sequence). With 8 bases clipped from V and 7 bases from J, the junction kept 5 bases outside the gene matches. The CDR3 nucleotides are TGTGCCAGCGGGTGGGGGGGTAATGAGCAGTTCTTC. Protein: CASGWGGNEQFF.

The V call is TRBV5-1, the J call TRBJ1-1; D may be TRBD1 (6 bases). Germline CDR1 reads SGHRS; CDR2 reads YFSETQ. The CDR3 has 15 amino acids. V gave up 4 bases and J gave up 5 bases, with 18 bases separating them. This CDR3 reads CASSRTLGANTEAFF. In nucleotides, the CDR3 is TGCGCCAGCAGCCGAACACTGGGGGCGAATACTGAAGCTTTCTTT.

CDR3 nucleotide sequence: TGTGCCAGCAGTGTAGGACAGGGGGCTAGAAACACCATATATTTT. Translated: CASSVGQGARNTIYF. The V gene is TRBV2, the J gene TRBJ1-3; 11 bases are shared with TRBD1. Losses at the gene ends were 4 bases for V and 5 bases for J; bases not matched to a gene: 4. Germline CDR1 is SNHLY and CDR2 is FYNNEI. The CDR3 contains 15 residues.

In its sample, this clone was seen many times. The chain recombines TRBV2 with TRBJ2-4; TRBD1 matches 9 bases. This CDR3 has 16 amino acids. V dropped 1 base and J dropped 4; count of bases not matched to a gene: 5. Germline lookup yields CDR1 SNHLY and CDR2 FYNNEI. The DNA of the CDR3 is TGTGCCAGCAGTGAAGGGACAGGGGTTATAAAAAACATTCAGTACTTC. Its translation: CASSEGTGVIKNIQYF.

The chain combines TRBV7-9 with TRBJ2-4; no reliable D call. Germline V gives CDR1 SEHNR, CDR2 FQNEAQ (reference sequence). CDR3 length: 14 residues. V was shortened by 5 bases and J by 8 bases, with 16 bases between the two germline ends. CDR3 loop: CASSPRGAIDIQYF. CDR3 in DNA: TGTGCCAGCAGCCCCCGCGGCGCCATAGACATTCAGTACTTC.